The next 5 T cell receptor beta chains were all read from a single sample in a study of OX40 agonist ivuxolimab in advanced cancers. Generated by immunoSEQ multiplex PCR, the TCRdb table keeps only in-frame clones and is missing some. The sample holds approximately 68,000 clones, around 87% seen once. Source: CD4+ or CD8+ T cells sorted from blood, taken in a trial of the OX40 agonist ivuxolimab. The receptors come from an adult with an advanced solid tumor such as melanoma, head and neck, liver or kidney cancer.

The chain combines TRBV7-3 with TRBJ1-2; tentative D call: TRBD1 (5 bases). The CDR3 is 14 residues long. Germline V gene data show CDR1 as SGHTA and CDR2 as FQGTGA. Deletions cut 4 bases from V and 1 base from J, with 10 bases between. The CDR3 sequence: CASSSPGLNYGYTF. For the CDR3, the DNA is TGTGCCAGCAGCTCCCCGGGACTTAACTATGGCTACACCTTC.

The chain recombines TRBV29-1 with TRBJ1-2; TRBD1 matches at 7 bases. V was pared by 0 bases and J by 8 bases, with 6 bases of the junction left unmatched. CDR3 size: 13 residues. Germline V gene data show CDR1 as SQVTM and CDR2 as ANQGSEA. The CDR3 here is CSVEDRQGWGYTF. The CDR3 DNA sequence: TGCAGCGTTGAAGACAGACAGGGCTGGGGCTACACCTTC.

The J gene is TRBJ2-7, the V gene TRBV5-1, with 8 positions matching TRBD1. CDR3 length: 16 residues. Per the germline V gene, CDR1 is SGHRS and CDR2 is YFSETQ. After removal of 0 bases from V and 7 bases from J, the junction contained 12 bases not matched to a gene. CDR3 loop: CASSLGDLTGVREQYF. Here the CDR3 DNA reads TGCGCCAGCAGCTTGGGAGATTTGACAGGGGTACGAGAGCAGTACTTC.

This rearrangement joins TRBV30 to TRBJ2-3; D is unresolved. CDR1 GTSNPN and CDR2 SVGIG come from the germline V gene (reference sequence). CDR3 length equals 11 residues. The ends were cut back, 3 bases at V and 8 bases at J, with 9 bases in the middle. DNA for the CDR3: TGTGCCTGGAGGGTGCTGGGTACGCAGTATTTT. It translates to CAWRVLGTQYF.

This rearrangement joins TRBV19 to TRBJ2-5, with 7 bases fitting TRBD1. TRBJ2-7 explains the end of the DNA better; the J call may be wrong. The CDR3 runs to 14 residues. The germline gives CDR1 LNHDA, CDR2 SQIVND (reference sequence). The CDR3 protein is CASRTTGRAYEQYF. For the CDR3, the DNA is TGTGCCAGTAGAACGACAGGGCGGGCCTACGAGCAGTACTTC.